Judged by abundance, the clone carrying this T cell receptor (beta chain) is medium-sized. Its specificity is not known. Constant-region reverse primers amplified full-length variable regions, followed by semi-nested Nested Universal Primer A PCR. TCRdb analysed the 5' RACE reads with MiXCR anew, one entry per CDR3 protein. The sample yields around 8,000 distinct CDR3 sequences, about 40% seen once. Study-wide points: Tumor memory CD4+ T cell TCR gene usage clustered with blood and lymph node memory CD4+ cells and lymph node naive CD4+ cells. Greatest tumor Treg TCR overlap was with tumor naive CD4+ cells.

CDR1 and CDR2 (germline): SGHRS, YFSETQ. The CDR3 sequence is 18 residues long. V was trimmed by 5 bases and J by 5 bases, leaving 28 bases between them. Memory CD4+ cells were defined as CD4+CD45RO+CD25-. The sequence was collected from a female donor with breast cancer. The sequenced material came from tumor-infiltrating memory CD4+ T cells sorted from the breast tumor. This sample's subset: memory CD4+ T cells, CD4+CD45RO+CD25-. This chain links TRBV5-1 with TRBJ1-1, with unresolved D. CDR3 residues: CASSVDKVLDPRRTEAFF. The CDR3, as DNA: TGCGCCAGCAGTGTTGATAAGGTCCTGGACCCAAGAAGGACTGAAGCTTTCTTT.